This TCR beta chain emerged from a study of blood T cells in healthy people across ages. The study, taken as a whole, reports: Expanded clonotype shifts may have been confounded, as the donors had an unknown CMV status. Correlation between TCR beta diversity and naive T cell percentage was strong. Comparison with aged donors showed that long-lived donors had more naive CD4+ cells and higher diversity.

Alongside a J-beta primer mix, a sample-barcoded 5' primer served in a second PCR lasting roughly 7 to 12 cycles. A tag from a template-switch adaptor with 12 random nucleotides marked each cDNA molecule. Each CDR3 protein is one row after TCRdb ran MiXCR on the 5' RACE reads. The sample lists roughly 800,000 distinct CDR3 sequences; less than 70% were seen once. The V end lost 5 bases, the J end lost 4 bases, and 15 bases lay between the germline ends. This CDR3 is 16 amino acids long. Note on this clonotype: Antigen unknown.

The chain combines TRBV12-3 or TRBV12-4 with TRBJ2-6; possibly TRBD1 for D (5 bases). Source material: blood. This receptor was obtained from an elderly man in good health. Here the CDR3 reads CASSPRQTAGANVLTF. In nucleotides, the CDR3 is TGTGCCAGCAGTCCTAGACAGACTGCAGGGGCCAACGTCCTGACTTTC.